This T cell receptor beta chain was recorded in a study of monozygotic twins with inflammatory bowel disease. CDR3 size: 16 residues. The V gene's germline CDR1 is LNHDA and CDR2 SQIVND (reference sequence). TCRdb re-called the 5' RACE reads; every CDR3 protein appears as one record, without DNA. The record lists 400,000 to 500,000 distinct CDR3 sequences, of which the ten most abundant hold more than 2%. The TCR originated in a human donor with ulcerative colitis or Crohn's disease, or a healthy co-twin of an affected twin (not recorded which). The V gene is TRBV19, the J gene TRBJ2-6; the D call from TCRdb, TRBD1, cannot be confirmed without DNA. The sample was blood. The CDR3 loop is CASTTRLGAGANVLTF.